The 27 T cell receptor beta chains given below trace back to one sample, sequenced in a study of cytomegalovirus exposure and HLA in healthy donors. 13 Jbeta primers and 60 Vbeta primers were used for the PCR. Some clones are missing from TCRdb's copy, which holds only in-frame ones; the method was immunoSEQ multiplex PCR. With about 72,000 clones in the sample, the ten largest clones hold roughly 13%. The sample comprised PBMCs. The receptors stem from a man aged 50 or older in good health and CMV-seropositive.

The genes are TRBV7-9 and TRBJ1-2, with a tentative D call TRBD1 (6 bases). The V end lost 2 bases, the J end lost 1 base, and 14 bases lay between the germline ends. The germline CDR1 and CDR2 sequences are SEHNR and FQNEAQ (reference sequence). The CDR3 runs 16 residues. CDR3 nucleotide sequence: TGTGCCAGCAGCTTATTTTTAGGGGACATTAACTATGGCTACACCTTC. It translates to CASSLFLGDINYGYTF.

The genes are TRBV9 and TRBJ2-5, with 16 nucleotides matching TRBD2. The CDR3 is made up of 16 amino acids. V trimming: 4 bases; J trimming: 3 bases; junction bases outside the gene matches: 3. Per germline, CDR1 SGDLS and CDR2 YYNGEE. This CDR3 is CASSSGTSGGEETQYF. Written as DNA, the CDR3 is TGTGCCAGCAGCTCCGGGACTAGCGGGGGGGAAGAGACCCAGTACTTC.

The rearrangement links TRBV5-4 to TRBJ1-6; 9 bases agree with TRBD1. Germline CDR1 and CDR2: SGHNT and YYREEE (reference sequence). V lost 3 bases to trimming and J lost 5 bases; unmatched junction nucleotides: 0. CDR3 length: 14 residues. DNA for the CDR3: TGTGCCAGCAGCTGGGACAGGGATAATTCACCCCTCCACTTT. Its translation: CASSWDRDNSPLHF.

The chain couples TRBV2 to TRBJ2-7, with D perhaps matching TRBD2 (6 bases). Trimming removed 11 bases from V and 3 bases from J, with 17 bases in between. The length of the CDR3 is 13 residues. Germline loops: CDR1 SNHLY, CDR2 FYNNEI. The DNA for the CDR3 is TGTGCCGGAAGGAGGGACTGGGACTACGAGCAGTACTTC. Translating gives CAGRRDWDYEQYF. The whole variable domain, filled in from reference TRBV2 and TRBJ2-7, reads EPEVTQTPSHQVTQMGQEVILRCVPISNHLYFYWYRQILGQKVEFLVSFYNNEISEKSEIFDDQFSVERPDGSNFTLKIRSTKLEDSAMYFCAGRRDWDYEQYFGPGTRLTVT.

This rearrangement joins TRBV6-1 to TRBJ2-2; 7 nucleotides agree with TRBD2. This CDR3 spans 15 amino acids. Germline loops: CDR1 MNHNS, CDR2 SASEGT. Unmatched junction bases numbered 12, after V lost 9 bases and J lost 5 bases. The CDR3 coding sequence is TGTGCCAGTGAAAAGGGCGGGAGAGGGACCGGGGAGCTGTTTTTT. Translating it yields CASEKGGRGTGELFF.

The V call is TRBV27, the J call TRBJ2-3, with D possibly TRBD2 on 6 matching bases. CDR3 length: 16 residues. Deletions cut 8 bases from V and 3 bases from J, with 21 bases between. CDR1 and CDR2 from the germline V gene are MNHEY and SMNVEV (reference sequence). The CDR3 here is CASGRRASIKTDTQYF. The CDR3 DNA is TGTGCCAGCGGCAGGAGGGCTAGCATAAAGACAGATACGCAGTATTTT.

J is TRBJ1-3 and V is TRBV7-3; D is uncertain. The end of the DNA aligns better with TRBJ2-2, so the J call may be wrong. The CDR3 has 16 amino acids. Germline CDR1 is SGHTA and CDR2 is FQGTGA. The CDR3 here is CASSLSDFANTGELFF. CDR3 DNA: TGTGCCAGCAGCCTTTCAGATTTCGCGAACACCGGGGAGCTGTTTTTT.

The chain links TRBV18 to TRBJ1-3, with unresolved D. V lost 5 bases, J lost 8 bases, and 13 bases lay in between. The CDR3 contains 13 residues. CDR1 is KGHSH, CDR2 LQKENI, per germline. The DNA for the CDR3 is TGTGCCAGCTCATCTGACCCCGGGGACACCATATATTTT. It is translated as CASSSDPGDTIYF.

This chain links TRBV4-1 with TRBJ1-1; D is perhaps TRBD1 (6 bases). CDR3 size: 15 residues. Germline CDR1 and CDR2: MGHRA and YSYEKL. Deletions cut 4 bases from V and 1 base from J, with 13 bases between. CDR3 bases: TGCGCCAGCAGCCGCCTACAGGGCGGGAACACTGAAGCTTTCTTT. It specifies CASSRLQGGNTEAFF.

V usage is TRBV29-1 and J usage is TRBJ1-3; D gene ambiguous. The CDR3 runs 13 residues. Trimming took off 4 bases at V and 0 bases at J, with 7 bases between the two ends. Germline-derived CDR1 and CDR2 are SQVTM and ANQGSEA. The DNA of the CDR3 is TGCAGCGTTGGTGGCTCCTCTGGAAACACCATATATTTT. Translating gives CSVGGSSGNTIYF.

The chain recombines TRBV6-1 with TRBJ2-7; D is possibly TRBD2 (6 bases). V lost 7 bases and J lost 2, with 12 bases in between. The CDR3 totals 13 residues. The V gene's germline CDR1 is MNHNS and CDR2 SASEGT. CDR3: CASTLAVPYEQYF. In DNA, the CDR3 is TGTGCCAGCACTTTAGCGGTCCCCTACGAGCAGTACTTC.

CDR3 sequence reads: CASSFLAGAHNEQFF. The CDR3 nucleotides read TGTGCCAGCAGCTTTCTAGCGGGGGCCCACAATGAGCAGTTCTTC. This sequence joins TRBV7-9 and TRBJ2-1; 10 positions agree with TRBD2. From germline, CDR1 is SEHNR and CDR2 FQNEAQ (reference sequence). The CDR3 totals 15 residues. Losses at the gene ends were 3 bases for V and 5 bases for J; bases not matched to a gene: 4. Full variable domain (rest looked up from reference TRBV7-9 and TRBJ2-1): DTGVSQNPRHKITKRGQNVTFRCDPISEHNRLYWYRQTLGQGPEFLTYFQNEAQLEKSRLLSDRFSAERPKGSFSTLEIQRTEQGDSAMYLCASSFLAGAHNEQFFGPGTRLTVL.

The chain joins TRBV5-6 to TRBJ1-6; 7 bases match TRBD1. Unmatched junction bases numbered 3, after V lost 4 bases and J lost 2 bases. The germline CDR1 and CDR2 sequences are SGHDT and YYEEEE. The CDR3 has 15 residues. The CDR3 spells CASSTGQTYNSPLHF. CDR3 in DNA: TGTGCCAGCAGCACGGGACAGACCTATAATTCACCCCTCCACTTT.

J is TRBJ2-2 and V is TRBV4-1; D is perhaps TRBD2 (5 bases). The V end lost 0 bases, the J end lost 1 base, and 12 bases lay between the germline ends. This CDR3 has 17 amino acids. In germline, CDR1 is MGHRA, CDR2 YSYEKL. The chain's CDR3 is CASSQDRLGGNTGELFF. CDR3 bases: TGCGCCAGCAGCCAAGATCGGCTCGGAGGGAACACCGGGGAGCTGTTTTTT.

The gene calls are TRBV5-1 and TRBJ2-7, with a tentative D call TRBD2 (5 bases). Germline V gives CDR1 SGHRS, CDR2 YFSETQ. CDR3 size: 15 residues. V lost 5 bases, J lost 2 bases, and 17 bases lay in between. This chain's CDR3 is CASRLAAENTYEQYF. The CDR3 region has the DNA TGCGCCAGCAGGCTAGCCGCAGAGAACACCTACGAGCAGTACTTC.

The chain is built from TRBV28 and TRBJ1-2, with D possibly matching TRBD1 (6 bases). The CDR3 covers 12 residues. The ends were cut back, 5 bases at V and 5 bases at J, with 9 bases in the middle. Per the germline V gene, CDR1 is MDHEN and CDR2 is SYDVKM. The CDR3 DNA reads as TGTGCCAGCAGTGACGGGACATATGGCTACACCTTC. Translated, it gives CASSDGTYGYTF.

The CDR3 DNA reads as TGTGCCAGCAGTTTTTGGAGGACAGGGGCTGAAGCTTTCTTT. Amino acid sequence: CASSFWRTGAEAFF. This sequence joins TRBV27 and TRBJ1-1, with 9 positions matching TRBD1. After removal of 3 bases from V and 6 bases from J, the junction contained 5 bases not matched to a gene. The CDR3 has 14 residues. Looked up from germline, CDR1 is MNHEY and CDR2 is SMNVEV (reference sequence).

The chain couples TRBV10-1 to TRBJ1-1, with 7 bases identical to TRBD1. This CDR3 is 12 amino acids long. Germline V gene data show CDR1 as WNHNN and CDR2 as SYGVQD (reference sequence). Losses at the gene ends were 7 bases for V and 7 bases for J; bases not matched to a gene: 6. As DNA, the CDR3 is TGCGCCAGCATGGGGACAGCAGGTGAAGCTTTCTTT. Its translation is CASMGTAGEAFF.

The genes are TRBV6-5 and TRBJ1-1; 8 positions agree with TRBD1. Germline V gene lookup returns CDR1 MNHEY and CDR2 SVGAGI. The CDR3 loop spans 15 amino acids. The junction had 11 bases not matched to a gene; V was cut back by 7 bases and J by 4 bases. As DNA, the CDR3 is TGTGCCAGCACCCCCGGACAGGGAGGAATCACTGAAGCTTTCTTT. Its protein product is CASTPGQGGITEAFF.

V is TRBV2 and J is TRBJ2-1, with 11 nucleotides matching TRBD2. This CDR3 is 15 amino acids long. Germline V gene data show CDR1 as SNHLY and CDR2 as FYNNEI. V shed 5 bases and J 9 bases; nucleotides not matched to a gene: 9. The CDR3 bases are TGTGCCAGCAGTCAGACTAGCGGGATAAGGGGTGAGCAGTTCTTC. It yields the protein CASSQTSGIRGEQFF.

The V and J genes are TRBV19 and TRBJ1-4; D call uncertain. Looked up from germline, CDR1 is LNHDA and CDR2 is SQIVND (reference sequence). This CDR3 is built from 14 residues. Trimming stripped 8 bases from V and 1 base from J, with 11 bases between. The CDR3 protein is CASPPRVTNEKLFF. The DNA of the CDR3 is TGTGCCAGTCCCCCGAGGGTAACTAATGAAAAACTGTTTTTT.

The rearrangement uses TRBV9 and TRBJ2-7; TRBD2 matches at 7 bases. The J segment lost 4 bases and the V segment lost 0 bases, leaving 7 bases of the junction unmatched. The germline V gene has CDR1 SGDLS and CDR2 YYNGEE. The CDR3 is 15 amino acids. CDR3 sequence: CASSVGAGVAYEQYF. CDR3 DNA: TGTGCCAGCAGCGTAGGGGCGGGAGTGGCGTACGAGCAGTACTTC.

The rearrangement uses TRBV15 and TRBJ1-1; TRBD1 is a possible D gene (5 bases). The germline CDR1 and CDR2 sequences are LNHNV and YYDKDF (reference sequence). This CDR3 is built from 13 residues. V was pared by 0 bases and J by 6 bases, with 8 bases between. DNA of the CDR3: TGTGCCACCAGCAGAGATAGGGGTTCTGAAGCTTTCTTT. Its protein is CATSRDRGSEAFF.

The chain joins TRBV19 to TRBJ1-2, with D hard to call. Germline V gene lookup returns CDR1 LNHDA and CDR2 SQIVND (reference sequence). This CDR3 is 13 amino acids long. Trimming shortened V by 6 bases and J by 5 bases, and 13 bases separated the two germline ends. CDR3 loop: CASSLWRDYGYTF. CDR3 nucleotides: TGTGCCAGTAGCCTTTGGCGGGATTATGGCTACACCTTC.

The chain carries TRBV5-1 and TRBJ2-1; TRBD2 matches 10 bases. Germline CDR1 SGHRS, CDR2 YFSETQ. V lost 4 bases and J lost 0; bases outside the gene matches: 10. This CDR3 is built from 18 residues. CDR3 in DNA: TGCGCCAGCAGCCCTCCCCTAGCGGGGGCTAGCTCCTACAATGAGCAGTTCTTC. This encodes CASSPPLAGASSYNEQFF.

The chain links TRBV2 to TRBJ1-5, with unresolved D. Trimming pared 3 bases from V and 2 bases from J, leaving 11 bases between. There are 15 residues in the CDR3. Germline values: CDR1 SNHLY, CDR2 FYNNEI. The CDR3 here is CASSEEEVGNQPQHF. The CDR3 DNA follows: TGTGCCAGCAGTGAGGAGGAGGTTGGCAATCAGCCCCAGCATTTT.

For the CDR3, the DNA is TGTGCCAGCAGCCAACTTTCAGGGGAGGGAGAGACCCAGTACTTC. Protein sequence: CASSQLSGEGETQYF. The chain recombines TRBV4-2 with TRBJ2-5; maybe TRBD2 (7 bases). Trimming removed 2 bases at V and 4 bases at J, with 14 bases between. The CDR3 contains 15 residues. In germline, CDR1 is LGHNA, CDR2 YNFKEQ.